This TCR beta chain was obtained from a study of OX40 agonist ivuxolimab in advanced cancers. Study-level results: The average count of expanded clones was higher among CD8+ T cells than among CD4+.

Details on this clone: What it binds is unknown.

The data were produced by immunoSEQ multiplex PCR, yet TCRdb's version contains in-frame clones alone and is incomplete. The sample has fewer than 90,000 clones, 70% to 90% seen once. CDR3 size: 13 residues. The germline V gene encodes CDR1 SNHLY and CDR2 FYNNEI. V lost 5 bases, J lost 13 bases, and 18 bases lay in between. The material was CD4+ or CD8+ T cells sorted from blood, obtained in a trial of the OX40 agonist ivuxolimab. V gene TRBV2 combines with J gene TRBJ2-1, with TRBD1 as a possible D gene (6 bases). This clonotype was sampled from an adult with an advanced solid tumor such as melanoma, head and neck, liver or kidney cancer. CDR3 DNA sequence: TGTGCCAGCAGTTCTCTTATGCAGGGGAGACAGTTCTTC. This sequence encodes CASSSLMQGRQFF. The complete variable domain, with remaining parts taken from reference TRBV2 and TRBJ2-1, reads EPEVTQTPSHQVTQMGQEVILRCVPISNHLYFYWYRQILGQKVEFLVSFYNNEISEKSEIFDDQFSVERPDGSNFTLKIRSTKLEDSAMYFCASSSLMQGRQFFGPGTRLTVL.